This entry concerns a single T cell receptor (beta chain). Trimming took 0 bases from V and 0 from J, leaving 7 bases between them. This CDR3 region has 15 residues. Germline loops: CDR1 SGHRS, CDR2 YFSETQ. MiXCR was run by TCRdb on the RT-PCR reads, yielding one entry per CDR3 protein. The table has some 200,000 distinct CDR3 sequences, 35% to 50% seen once. The data were taken from a study of patients and donors after allogeneic stem cell transplantation. The TCR was taken from a human donor who was either an allogeneic HSCT recipient or a stem cell or donor lymphocyte infusion donor (not recorded which). It is not recorded whose cells these are; they may come from a transplant donor. This chain connects TRBV5-1 to TRBJ1-3; D gene ambiguous. The source material was blood, either unsorted or a sorted T cell fraction (not recorded which). The CDR3 DNA reads as TGCGCCAGCAGCTTGGAAACGGGCTCTGGAAACACCATATATTTT. Protein: CASSLETGSGNTIYF.